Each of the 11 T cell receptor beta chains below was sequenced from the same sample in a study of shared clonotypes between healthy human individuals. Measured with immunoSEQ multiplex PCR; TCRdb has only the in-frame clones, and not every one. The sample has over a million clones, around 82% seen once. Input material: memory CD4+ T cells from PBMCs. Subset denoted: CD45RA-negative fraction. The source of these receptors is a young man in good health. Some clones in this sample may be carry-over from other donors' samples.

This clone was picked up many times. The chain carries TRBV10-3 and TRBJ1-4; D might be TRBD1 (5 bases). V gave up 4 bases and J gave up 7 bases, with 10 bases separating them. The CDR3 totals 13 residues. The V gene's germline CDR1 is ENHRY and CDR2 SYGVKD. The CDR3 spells CAISGGAGEKLFF. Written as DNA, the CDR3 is TGTGCCATCAGTGGAGGGGCGGGTGAAAAACTGTTTTTT.

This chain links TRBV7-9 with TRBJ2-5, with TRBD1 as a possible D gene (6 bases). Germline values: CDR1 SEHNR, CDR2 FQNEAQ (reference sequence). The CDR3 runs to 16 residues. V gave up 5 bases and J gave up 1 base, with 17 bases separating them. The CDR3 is CASSPDPGQSQETQYF. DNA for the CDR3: TGTGCCAGCAGCCCCGACCCCGGACAGAGCCAAGAGACCCAGTACTTC.

CDR3 sequence reads: CASSYRAPGGGRGETQYF. CDR3 sequence (DNA): TGCGCCAGCAGCTACCGGGCCCCTGGTGGGGGCCGAGGAGAGACCCAGTACTTC. The chain joins TRBV5-1 to TRBJ2-5, with D possibly matching TRBD1 (6 bases). The CDR3 runs 18 residues. Trimming shortened V by 3 bases and J by 4 bases, and 25 bases separated the two germline ends. Looked up from germline, CDR1 is SGHRS and CDR2 is YFSETQ.

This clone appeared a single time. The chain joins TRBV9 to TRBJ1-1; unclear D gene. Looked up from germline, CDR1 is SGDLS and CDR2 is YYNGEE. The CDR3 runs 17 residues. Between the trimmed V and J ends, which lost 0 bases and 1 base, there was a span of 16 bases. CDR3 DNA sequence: TGTGCCAGCAGCGTAGGGCTCGGGAGGGTAGGGAACACTGAAGCTTTCTTT. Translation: CASSVGLGRVGNTEAFF.

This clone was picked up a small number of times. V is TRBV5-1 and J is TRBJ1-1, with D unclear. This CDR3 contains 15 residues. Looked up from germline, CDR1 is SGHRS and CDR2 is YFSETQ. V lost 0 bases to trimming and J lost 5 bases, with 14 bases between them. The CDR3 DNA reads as TGCGCCAGCAGCTTGGGTGGGAATGGGTATACTGAAGCTTTCTTT. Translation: CASSLGGNGYTEAFF.

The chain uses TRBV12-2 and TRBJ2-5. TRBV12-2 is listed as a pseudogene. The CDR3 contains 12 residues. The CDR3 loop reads CASREVLETQYF. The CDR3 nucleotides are TGTGCAAGTCGGGAAGTTCTGGAGACCCAGTACTTC.

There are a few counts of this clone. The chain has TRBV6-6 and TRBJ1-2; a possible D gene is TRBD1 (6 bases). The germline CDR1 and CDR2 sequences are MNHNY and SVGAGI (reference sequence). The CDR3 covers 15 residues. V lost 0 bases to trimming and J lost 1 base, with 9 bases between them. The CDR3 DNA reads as TGTGCCAGCAGTTACTCCGGGGGACATAACTATGGCTACACCTTC. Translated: CASSYSGGHNYGYTF.

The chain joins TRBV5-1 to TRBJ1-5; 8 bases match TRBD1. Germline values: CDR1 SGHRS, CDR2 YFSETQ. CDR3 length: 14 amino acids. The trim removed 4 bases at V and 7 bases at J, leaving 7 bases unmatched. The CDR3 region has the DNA TGCGCCAGCAGCCCGACAGGGGTCGGCCAGCCCCAGCATTTT. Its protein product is CASSPTGVGQPQHF.

CDR3 nucleotides: TGTGCCAGCAACCTATACAATGAGCAGTTCTTC. Translating gives CASNLYNEQFF. The chain is built from TRBV28 and TRBJ2-1; D call uncertain. CDR3 length: 11 amino acids. Per germline, CDR1 MDHEN and CDR2 SYDVKM. The V end was cut by 7 bases, the J end by 4 bases, with 5 bases between.

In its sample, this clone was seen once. CDR3 bases: TGTGCCAGCACCCCAGTAGGGACAGGGTGGGGATACACCTTC. Encoded protein: CASTPVGTGWGYTF. V and J are TRBV28 and TRBJ1-2; 9 bases match TRBD1. Germline trimming cut 7 bases from V and 11 bases from J; bases unmatched to any gene: 14. Germline assignment: CDR1 MDHEN and CDR2 SYDVKM. CDR3 size: 14 residues.

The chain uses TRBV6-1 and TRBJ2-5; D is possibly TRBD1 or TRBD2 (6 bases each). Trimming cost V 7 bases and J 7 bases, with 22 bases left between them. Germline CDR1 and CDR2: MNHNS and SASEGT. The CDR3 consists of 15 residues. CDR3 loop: CASKKMRREGGTQYF. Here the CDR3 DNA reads TGTGCCAGCAAGAAGATGAGGCGGGAAGGGGGGACCCAGTACTTC.